Following are 15 T cell receptor beta chains from one sample sequenced in a study of T cell repertoires in aging, cancer and after chemotherapy. Amplification of TCR beta used genomic DNA extracted from peripheral blood. A mixed TRB-A/B primer pool amplified rearranged TRB by multiplex touch-down PCR. TCRdb independently ran MiXCR on the multiplex PCR reads; one entry per CDR3 protein. This sample has about 1,400 distinct CDR3 sequences, with less than 45% found just once. The sequencing input was blood. The receptor source for this set is a human donor with a solid tumor.

Worth noting for this clonotype: A much more abundant neighbour one base away suggests this may be a read error. V is TRBV6-2 or TRBV6-3 and J is TRBJ1-2; weak D call: TRBD1 (5 bases). CDR1 and CDR2 from the germline V gene are MNHEY and SVGEGT. The V gene lost 4 bases and the J gene lost 8 bases, with 17 bases spanning the gap. This CDR3 has 14 amino acids. CDR3: CASSSSRVSRGYTF. DNA for the CDR3: TGTGCCAGCAGTTCCTCCAGGGTATCTAGAGGCTACACCTTC.

The chain is built from TRBV6-2 or TRBV6-3 and TRBJ2-3; 8 bases map to TRBD2. Germline V CDR1 and CDR2: MNHEY, SVGEGT. Trimming removed 7 bases from V and 0 bases from J; junction bases left unmatched: 9. CDR3 length equals 16 residues. The CDR3: CASIQGERGSTDTQYF. DNA of the CDR3: TGTGCCAGCATCCAGGGAGAGCGGGGGAGCACAGATACGCAGTATTTT.

The J gene is TRBJ2-1, the V gene TRBV28; D perhaps matches TRBD2 (6 bases). The CDR3 length is 15 residues. V lost 6 bases, J lost 0 bases, and 12 bases lay in between. Germline loops: CDR1 MDHEN, CDR2 SYDVKM. The CDR3 loop reads CASSPPGSSYNEQFF. CDR3 sequence (DNA): TGTGCCAGCAGCCCCCCCGGGAGCTCCTACAATGAGCAGTTCTTC.

This clonotype was detected a few times. V and J are TRBV6-5 and TRBJ1-6; possible D gene TRBD1, 5 bases. Trimming stripped 4 bases from V and 6 bases from J, with 16 bases between. This CDR3 comprises 16 residues. In germline, CDR1 is MNHEY, CDR2 SVGAGI. Here the CDR3 reads CASSLGRGARNSPLHF. The CDR3 nucleotides are TGTGCCAGCAGTTTAGGGCGAGGGGCCCGTAATTCACCCCTCCACTTT.

In its sample, this clonotype was seen a few times. This rearrangement joins TRBV19 to TRBJ1-3; D unclear. The CDR3 totals 15 residues. V lost 4 bases and J lost 0, with 10 bases in between. Germline CDR1 reads LNHDA; CDR2 reads SQIVND (reference sequence). CDR3 nucleotides: TGTGCCAGTAGTACCCCCGAGGCCTCTGGAAACACCATATATTTT. As protein: CASSTPEASGNTIYF.

This clonotype qualifies as large (0.1 to 1%). J is TRBJ2-3 and V is TRBV29-1; D might be TRBD1 (6 bases). The CDR3 runs to 14 residues. V shed 6 bases and J shed 4 bases, with 17 bases lying between them. CDR1 and CDR2 (germline): SQVTM, ANQGSEA. The CDR3 sequence is CSVRDKLAADTQYF. CDR3 DNA: TGCAGCGTGAGGGACAAGTTAGCCGCAGATACGCAGTATTTT.

About this clonotype: One end of the junction does not line up with germline, which may come from a read error. This chain links TRBV15 with TRBJ1-3; 8 nucleotides agree with TRBD1. The CDR3 covers 16 residues. The germline V gene encodes CDR1 LNHNV and CDR2 YYDKDF (reference sequence). The CDR3: CATSTPGTGAGKTIYF. The CDR3 nucleotides read TGTGCCACCAGCACCCCCGGGACAGGTGCTGGAAAAACCATATATTTT.

This chain links TRBV19 with TRBJ1-1; D is uncertain. The V and J ends lost 0 bases and 0 bases respectively, with 8 bases between them. This CDR3 contains 15 residues. CDR1 LNHDA and CDR2 SQIVND come from the germline V gene (reference sequence). The CDR3 loop is CASSIDRPMNTEAFF. CDR3 DNA sequence: TGTGCCAGTAGTATAGACCGCCCTATGAACACTGAAGCTTTCTTT.

This clonotype was observed once. The chain carries TRBV19 and TRBJ1-5; tentative D call: TRBD1 (5 bases). V lost 5 bases and J lost 2, with 16 bases in between. The CDR3 spans 16 residues. Germline CDR1 reads LNHDA; CDR2 reads SQIVND (reference sequence). CDR3 sequence: CASSSSGKKGNQPQHF. The CDR3, as DNA: TGTGCCAGTAGTTCCTCAGGGAAAAAGGGCAATCAGCCCCAGCATTTT.

This clonotype has a handful of counts. This sequence joins TRBV28 and TRBJ2-7; 8 bases match TRBD1. Trimming removed 6 bases from V and 2 bases from J; junction bases left unmatched: 9. The CDR3 extends over 15 amino acids. The V gene's germline CDR1 is MDHEN and CDR2 SYDVKM. The CDR3: CASSPSGQGPYEQYF. CDR3 sequence (DNA): TGTGCCAGCAGCCCCTCCGGACAGGGCCCCTACGAGCAGTACTTC.

In its sample, this clonotype is large. The V and J genes are TRBV29-1 and TRBJ2-7; 7 bases are shared with TRBD2. This CDR3 has 14 residues. V gave up 3 bases and J gave up 5 bases; unmatched junction bases: 10. Looked up from germline, CDR1 is SQVTM and CDR2 is ANQGSEA. The CDR3 loop is CSVDGYGGRNEQYF. The CDR3 bases are TGCAGCGTTGATGGGTATGGCGGGAGAAACGAGCAGTACTTC.

V is TRBV18 and J is TRBJ2-5, with D uncertain. Germline V gene data show CDR1 as KGHSH and CDR2 as LQKENI. The CDR3 consists of 14 residues. The V gene lost 0 bases and the J gene lost 5 bases, with 10 bases spanning the gap. The CDR3: CASSPPHGSETQYF. The CDR3 coding sequence is TGTGCCAGCTCACCACCCCATGGTTCGGAGACCCAGTACTTC.

The V gene is TRBV28, the J gene TRBJ2-7; D ambiguous. The CDR3 sequence is 10 residues long. From germline, CDR1 is MDHEN and CDR2 SYDVKM. Trimming cost V 3 bases and J 4 bases, with 1 base left between them. CDR3 DNA: TGTGCCAGCAGTTTGTACGAGCAGTACTTC. Translating it yields CASSLYEQYF.

Remarks on this clonotype: A read error may explain this, as a much larger clone is one base away. This chain joins TRBV6-5 and TRBJ1-1; D possibly corresponds to TRBD1 (5 bases). The V gene's germline CDR1 is MNHEY and CDR2 SVGAGI. V lost 4 bases, J lost 8 bases, and 11 bases lay in between. The CDR3 covers 12 residues. The CDR3 region has the DNA TGTGCCAGCAGTTTTCAGGAGGGGGAAGCTTTCTTT. Its protein product is CASSFQEGEAFF.

The rearrangement joins TRBV5-1 to TRBJ1-3, with D uncertain. Per the germline V gene, CDR1 is SGHRS and CDR2 is YFSETQ. CDR3 length: 14 residues. The V gene lost 0 bases and the J gene lost 2 bases, with 6 bases spanning the gap. Here the CDR3 reads CASSLGEAGNTIYF. The CDR3 DNA follows: TGCGCCAGCAGCTTGGGGGAAGCTGGAAACACCATATATTTT.